This TCR beta chain was captured by sequencing in a study of cytomegalovirus exposure and HLA in healthy donors. To note about this clone: Its antigen is as yet unknown.

Assay used: immunoSEQ multiplex PCR; TCRdb lists only in-frame clones, some missing. There are roughly 84,000 clones in the sample; approximately 90% occur only once, and 2.1% lies in the top ten. CDR3 size: 15 residues. Germline loops: CDR1 MNHNS, CDR2 SASEGT. The V gene lost 6 bases and the J gene lost 6 bases, with 20 bases spanning the gap. Study conclusions and caveats: The study found most TCR sequences rare, yet found some public TCRs in many donors. High specificity and sensitivity for cytomegalovirus status were reported for the classifier. TCR beta chains numbering about 160 were designated cytomegalovirus-associated.

The receptor was isolated from a man aged 30-40 years in good health and CMV-seronegative. The V gene is TRBV6-1, the J gene TRBJ1-2; D is possibly TRBD1 (5 bases). Input material: PBMCs. The CDR3 bases are TGTGCCAGCAGCTCTCTACGAGGAGGGGCCAATGGCTACACCTTC. Translation gives CASSSLRGGANGYTF.